Given below is one T cell receptor (beta chain) in context. Clones were read by immunoSEQ multiplex PCR, and TCRdb kept only the in-frame ones, dropping some. The table records approximately 160,000 clones, about four fifths of them present only once. This record comes from a study of cytomegalovirus exposure and HLA in healthy donors. The specimen sequenced was PBMCs. The receptor comes from a young man in good health and CMV-seropositive.

The CDR3 loop reads CASTYSGTLKSGANVLTF. In DNA form, the CDR3 reads TGCGCCAGCACGTACTCCGGGACTCTCAAATCTGGGGCCAACGTCCTGACTTTC. The chain couples TRBV5-1 to TRBJ2-6; D possibly corresponds to TRBD2 (6 bases). The CDR3 length is 18 residues. Germline loops: CDR1 SGHRS, CDR2 YFSETQ. The V gene lost 6 bases and the J gene lost 1 base, with 20 bases spanning the gap.